The 20 T cell receptor beta chains listed next were all sequenced from one sample in a study of neurological immune-mediated disorders. From the 5' RACE reads, TCRdb called clonotypes with MiXCR, one entry per CDR3 protein. The sample holds 50,000 to 80,000 distinct CDR3 sequences, about 3.4% seen once. The sequenced sample was PBMCs. The receptors shown here come from a man aged 40-50 years with multiple sclerosis.

This clonotype has ten or more counts. The gene calls are TRBV7-6 and TRBJ2-6; 9 nucleotides line up with TRBD2. CDR3 length: 19 amino acids. V trimming: 10 bases; J trimming: 0 bases; junction bases outside the gene matches: 16. Germline assignment: CDR1 SGHVS and CDR2 FNYEAQ. CDR3 nucleotides: TGTGCCACAACTAGCGGGCGGTCTATCCTCCTCTCTGGGGCCAACGTCCTGACTTTC. Translation: CATTSGRSILLSGANVLTF.

This clonotype was found many times. The rearrangement joins TRBV5-1 to TRBJ1-4; 7 bases are shared with TRBD1. This CDR3 region has 14 residues. CDR1 is SGHRS, CDR2 YFSETQ, per germline. After removal of 4 bases from V and 7 bases from J, the junction contained 7 bases not matched to a gene. The DNA for the CDR3 is TGCGCCAGCAGCAGAGTAGGGGGCAGTGAAAAACTGTTTTTT. It codes for CASSRVGGSEKLFF.

A remark on this clonotype: A much larger clone lies a single base off, so this may be a read error. V is TRBV24-1 and J is TRBJ1-5; 7 nucleotides line up with TRBD1. Germline CDR1 KGHDR, CDR2 SFDVKD. Losses at the gene ends were 3 bases for V and 4 bases for J; bases not matched to a gene: 8. The CDR3 runs 16 residues. The chain's CDR3 is CATSDRYGTDNQPQHF. CDR3 DNA: TGTGCCACCAGTGATAGATACGGGACAGATAATCAGCCCCAGCATTTT.

The table lists this clonotype with many counts. For the CDR3, the DNA is TGTGCCAGCAGCTTAACGCGGGAGACAGATACGCAGTATTTT. Translating gives CASSLTRETDTQYF. The gene calls are TRBV7-3 and TRBJ2-3; 7 nucleotides line up with TRBD2. V trimming: 0 bases; J trimming: 3 bases; junction bases outside the gene matches: 0. In germline, CDR1 is SGHTA, CDR2 FQGTGA. The CDR3 length is 14 residues.

This clonotype was seen at least ten times. The CDR3 loop reads CASSLKQPSSYNEQFF. CDR3 DNA: TGCGCCAGCAGCTTGAAGCAGCCGAGCTCCTACAATGAGCAGTTCTTC. This chain connects TRBV5-1 to TRBJ2-1; D gene uncertain. The V end was cut by 1 base, the J end by 0 bases, with 11 bases between. This CDR3 comprises 16 residues. The germline gives CDR1 SGHRS, CDR2 YFSETQ.

This clonotype was counted at least ten times. The chain uses TRBV7-2 and TRBJ1-1; a possible D gene is TRBD1 (6 bases). Looked up from germline, CDR1 is SGHTA and CDR2 is FQGNSA. Between the trimmed V and J ends, which lost 10 bases and 4 bases, there was a span of 19 bases. The CDR3 is 14 amino acids. The CDR3 sequence is CAIVGRGDTTEAFF. The CDR3 region has the DNA TGTGCCATCGTCGGCAGGGGCGATACCACTGAAGCTTTCTTT.

This clonotype showed up many times. The chain has TRBV6-5 and TRBJ2-3, with 15 bases identical to TRBD2. CDR1 is MNHEY, CDR2 SVGAGI, per germline. This CDR3 is 16 amino acids long. The ends lost 5 bases at V and 4 bases at J; junction bases unmatched: 4. CDR3 nucleotide sequence: TGTGCCAGCAGTCCTGGACTAGCGGGGGGGCCAGATACGCAGTATTTT. Translating it yields CASSPGLAGGPDTQYF.

This clonotype has a count of ten or more. The V gene is TRBV5-1, the J gene TRBJ2-5; D is unresolved. Germline V gene lookup returns CDR1 SGHRS and CDR2 YFSETQ. V gave up 0 bases and J gave up 4 bases, with 10 bases separating them. The CDR3 is made up of 14 amino acids. CDR3 in DNA: TGCGCCAGCAGCTTGGAGGCTCGGAGAGAGACCCAGTACTTC. Its protein product is CASSLEARRETQYF.

This clonotype was seen ten or more times. The J gene is TRBJ2-7, the V gene TRBV12-3 or TRBV12-4, with TRBD2 identical over 14 bases. The CDR3 length is 15 residues. V trimming: 5 bases; J trimming: 2 bases; junction bases outside the gene matches: 2. DNA of the CDR3: TGTGCCAGCAGTCCGGGACTAGCGGGAGCCTACGAGCAGTACTTC. Residues: CASSPGLAGAYEQYF.

This clonotype was observed many times. This chain links TRBV20-1 with TRBJ1-1; D is possibly TRBD1 (6 bases). Germline V gene data show CDR1 as DFQATT and CDR2 as SNEGSKA (reference sequence). The CDR3 consists of 15 residues. The ends were cut back, 1 base at V and 3 bases at J, with 15 bases in the middle. In nucleotides, the CDR3 is TGCAGTGCTAGAGTCAAAAACAGGGCGGACACTGAAGCTTTCTTT. This encodes CSARVKNRADTEAFF.

This clonotype came up many times. The chain joins TRBV30 to TRBJ1-1; D is unresolved. The CDR3 has 13 amino acids. Deletions cut 0 bases from V and 4 bases from J, with 9 bases between. Germline V lookup: CDR1 GTSNPN, CDR2 SVGIG (reference sequence). The CDR3 sequence is CAWSVSSRTEAFF. In DNA, the CDR3 is TGTGCCTGGAGTGTCAGTAGCCGCACTGAAGCTTTCTTT.

In this sample, this clonotype turned up a few times. This rearrangement joins TRBV2 to TRBJ2-3; D is possibly TRBD2 (5 bases). V was trimmed by 3 bases and J by 10 bases, leaving 11 bases between them. In germline, CDR1 is SNHLY, CDR2 FYNNEI. This CDR3 is 12 amino acids long. CDR3 in DNA: TGTGCCAGCAGTGACGTAGGACTCTCGCAGTATTTT. It specifies CASSDVGLSQYF.

This clonotype has a count of ten or more. The J gene is TRBJ1-1, the V gene TRBV5-1, with 10 bases that match TRBD1. Trimming removed 0 bases from V and 4 bases from J; junction bases left unmatched: 3. This CDR3 contains 15 residues. Germline-derived CDR1 and CDR2 are SGHRS and YFSETQ. DNA for the CDR3: TGCGCCAGCAGCTTGGGGACAGGGGGTGGCACTGAAGCTTTCTTT. Its protein is CASSLGTGGGTEAFF.

This clonotype was detected ten times or more. This chain links TRBV2 with TRBJ1-5; D is uncertain. The CDR3 extends over 18 amino acids. Germline assignment: CDR1 SNHLY and CDR2 FYNNEI. V was shortened by 6 bases and J by 2 bases, with 23 bases between the two germline ends. The CDR3, as DNA: TGTGCCAGCAGCCACGACGCCCGCATAGAGAATGGCAATCAGCCCCAGCATTTT. Its translation is CASSHDARIENGNQPQHF.

A note on this clonotype: It may be a read error: a sequence one base away is much more abundant. The J gene is TRBJ1-1, the V gene TRBV12-3 or TRBV12-4, with D possibly matching TRBD1 (5 bases). This CDR3 is built from 14 residues. Trimming shortened V by 4 bases and J by 3 bases, and 12 bases separated the two germline ends. The CDR3 DNA follows: TGTGCCAGCAGTTGGGGAAAGGGGTACACTGAAGCTTTCTTT. Amino acid sequence: CASSWGKGYTEAFF.

This clonotype was counted ten times or more. This rearrangement joins TRBV20-1 to TRBJ2-1, with TRBD1 identical over 9 bases. The CDR3 is 14 amino acids. Unmatched junction bases numbered 9, after V lost 5 bases and J lost 7 bases. Per germline, CDR1 DFQATT and CDR2 SNEGSKA (reference sequence). CDR3 loop: CSALTGTGINEQFF. The CDR3 region has the DNA TGCAGTGCTCTTACCGGGACAGGGATAAATGAGCAGTTCTTC.

This clonotype came up many times. The chain joins TRBV10-3 to TRBJ1-2; 8 bases line up with TRBD1. CDR1 is ENHRY and CDR2 is SYGVKD in the germline V gene. The length of the CDR3 is 18 residues. V was pared by 2 bases and J by 4 bases, with 15 bases of the junction left unmatched. CDR3 sequence: CAISERTGNNLLPYGYTF. In DNA, the CDR3 is TGTGCCATCAGTGAGAGGACAGGGAACAACTTGCTTCCCTATGGCTACACCTTC.

This clonotype was counted at least ten times. This chain joins TRBV20-1 and TRBJ1-5, with a possible D match to TRBD1 (5 bases). The CDR3 covers 14 residues. V lost 4 bases and J lost 6, with 16 bases in between. Per the germline V gene, CDR1 is DFQATT and CDR2 is SNEGSKA (reference sequence). The CDR3 sequence: CSATPGGARQPQHF. DNA for the CDR3: TGCAGTGCTACCCCGGGAGGGGCGCGTCAGCCCCAGCATTTT.

This clonotype was detected many times. The rearrangement joins TRBV5-1 to TRBJ1-1; D not resolved. The CDR3 totals 14 residues. Per germline, CDR1 SGHRS and CDR2 YFSETQ. The V and J ends lost 4 bases and 7 bases respectively, with 17 bases between them. The CDR3: CASSPPRAVSEAFF. The DNA for the CDR3 is TGCGCCAGCAGCCCCCCCCGTGCTGTGAGTGAAGCTTTCTTT.

This clonotype was counted at least ten times. This chain joins TRBV7-2 and TRBJ2-2; 13 nucleotides line up with TRBD2. The ends lost 5 bases at V and 6 bases at J; junction bases unmatched: 3. Looked up from germline, CDR1 is SGHTA and CDR2 is FQGNSA. The CDR3 extends over 15 amino acids. CDR3 region: CASSIGLAGAGELFF. The DNA for the CDR3 is TGTGCCAGCAGCATAGGACTAGCGGGGGCCGGGGAGCTGTTTTTT.